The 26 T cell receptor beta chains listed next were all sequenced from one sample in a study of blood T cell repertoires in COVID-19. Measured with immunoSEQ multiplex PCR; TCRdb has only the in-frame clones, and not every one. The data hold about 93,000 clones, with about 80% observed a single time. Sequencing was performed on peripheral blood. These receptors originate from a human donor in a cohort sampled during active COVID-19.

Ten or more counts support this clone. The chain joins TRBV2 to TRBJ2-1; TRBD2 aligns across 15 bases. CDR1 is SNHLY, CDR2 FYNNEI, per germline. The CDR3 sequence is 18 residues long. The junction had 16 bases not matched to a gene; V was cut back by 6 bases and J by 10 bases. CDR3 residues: CASSQQLPGLAGGGEQFF. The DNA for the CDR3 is TGTGCCAGCAGCCAACAACTCCCGGGACTAGCGGGAGGAGGGGAGCAGTTCTTC.

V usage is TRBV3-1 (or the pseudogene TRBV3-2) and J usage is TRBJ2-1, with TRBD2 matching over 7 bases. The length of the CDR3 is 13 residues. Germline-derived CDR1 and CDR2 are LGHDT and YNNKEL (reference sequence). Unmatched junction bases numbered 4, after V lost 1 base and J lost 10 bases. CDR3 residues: CASSQGYGGEQFF. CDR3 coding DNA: TGTGCCAGCAGCCAAGGGTACGGGGGGGAGCAGTTCTTC.

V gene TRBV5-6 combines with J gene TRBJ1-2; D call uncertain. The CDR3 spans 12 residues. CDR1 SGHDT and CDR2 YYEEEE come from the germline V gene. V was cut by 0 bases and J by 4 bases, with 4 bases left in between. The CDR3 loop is CASSLGVYGYTF. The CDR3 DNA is TGTGCCAGCAGCTTGGGAGTCTATGGCTACACCTTC.

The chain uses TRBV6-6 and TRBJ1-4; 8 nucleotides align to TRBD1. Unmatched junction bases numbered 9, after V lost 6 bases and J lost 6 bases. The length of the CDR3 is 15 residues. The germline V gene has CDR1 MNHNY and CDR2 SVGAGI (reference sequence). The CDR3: CASRPRGRVDEKLFF. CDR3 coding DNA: TGTGCCAGCAGGCCCAGGGGGCGCGTGGATGAAAAACTGTTTTTT.

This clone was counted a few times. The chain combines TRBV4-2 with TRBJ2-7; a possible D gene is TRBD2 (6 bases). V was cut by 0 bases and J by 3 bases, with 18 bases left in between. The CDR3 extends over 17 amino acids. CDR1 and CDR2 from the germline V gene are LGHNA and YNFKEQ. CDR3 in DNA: TGTGCCAGCAGCCAAGAGGGAGGTGTGAGTTTCCGCTACGAGCAGTACTTC. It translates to CASSQEGGVSFRYEQYF.

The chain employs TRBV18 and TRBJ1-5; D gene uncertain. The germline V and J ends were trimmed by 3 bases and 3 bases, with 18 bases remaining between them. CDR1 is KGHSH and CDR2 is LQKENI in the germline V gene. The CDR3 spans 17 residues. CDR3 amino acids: CASSPGGRGRFNQPQHF. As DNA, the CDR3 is TGTGCCAGCTCACCCGGAGGGAGAGGCAGATTCAATCAGCCCCAGCATTTT.

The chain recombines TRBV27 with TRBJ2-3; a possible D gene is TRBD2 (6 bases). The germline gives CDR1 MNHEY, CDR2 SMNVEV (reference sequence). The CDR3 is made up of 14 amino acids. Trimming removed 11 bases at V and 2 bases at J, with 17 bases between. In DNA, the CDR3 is TGTGCCTCCCGGGAGAAGCAGAACACAGATACGCAGTATTTT. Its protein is CASREKQNTDTQYF.

DNA for the CDR3: TGTGCCAGCAGTTTGTTAGGGGAGACTAGTACTGAAGCTTTCTTT. Its protein product is CASSLLGETSTEAFF. The genes are TRBV27 and TRBJ1-1; perhaps TRBD1 as D (5 bases). The V end was cut by 3 bases, the J end by 5 bases, with 16 bases between. This CDR3 region has 15 residues. Per germline, CDR1 MNHEY and CDR2 SMNVEV (reference sequence).

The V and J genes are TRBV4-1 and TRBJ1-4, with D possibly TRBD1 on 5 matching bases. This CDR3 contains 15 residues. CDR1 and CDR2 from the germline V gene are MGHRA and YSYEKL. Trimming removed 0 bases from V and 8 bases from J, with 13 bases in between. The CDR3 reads CASSQDRGVREKLFF. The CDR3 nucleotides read TGCGCCAGCAGCCAAGATCGGGGGGTGCGAGAAAAACTGTTTTTT.

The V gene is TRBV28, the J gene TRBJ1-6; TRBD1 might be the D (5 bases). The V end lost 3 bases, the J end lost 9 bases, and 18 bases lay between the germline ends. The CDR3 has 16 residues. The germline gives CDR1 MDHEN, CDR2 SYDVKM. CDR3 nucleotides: TGTGCCAGCAGTTTGGGAACTACAGGAGTAGGTTCACCCCTCCACTTT. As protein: CASSLGTTGVGSPLHF.

The chain's CDR3 is CATSDAELGSKETQYF. The DNA of the CDR3 is TGTGCCACCAGTGATGCGGAGCTGGGGAGTAAAGAGACCCAGTACTTC. The chain couples TRBV24-1 to TRBJ2-5; TRBD2 is a possible D gene (5 bases). V was pared by 3 bases and J by 3 bases, with 16 bases between. This CDR3 region has 16 residues. Germline CDR1 KGHDR, CDR2 SFDVKD.

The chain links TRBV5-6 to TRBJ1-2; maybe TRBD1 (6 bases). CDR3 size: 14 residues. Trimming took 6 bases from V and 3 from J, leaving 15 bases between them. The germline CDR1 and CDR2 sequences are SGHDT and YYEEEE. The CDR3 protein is CASNPLGQHYGYTF. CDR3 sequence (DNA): TGTGCCAGCAACCCCCTAGGACAGCACTATGGCTACACCTTC.

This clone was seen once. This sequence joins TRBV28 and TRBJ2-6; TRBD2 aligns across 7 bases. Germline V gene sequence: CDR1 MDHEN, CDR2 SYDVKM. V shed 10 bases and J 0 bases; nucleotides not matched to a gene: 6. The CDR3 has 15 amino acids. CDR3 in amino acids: CATWEGSSGANVLTF. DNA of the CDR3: TGTGCCACCTGGGAGGGCAGCTCTGGGGCCAACGTCCTGACTTTC.

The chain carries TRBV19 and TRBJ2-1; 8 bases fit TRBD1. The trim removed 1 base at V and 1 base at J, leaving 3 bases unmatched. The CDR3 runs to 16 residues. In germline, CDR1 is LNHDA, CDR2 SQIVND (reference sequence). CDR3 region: CASSIGQGASYNEQFF. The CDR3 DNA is TGTGCCAGTAGTATAGGGCAGGGGGCGTCCTACAATGAGCAGTTCTTC.

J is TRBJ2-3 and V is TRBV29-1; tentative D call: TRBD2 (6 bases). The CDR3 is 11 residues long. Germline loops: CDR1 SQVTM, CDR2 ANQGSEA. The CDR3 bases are TGCACCTGGGGGGACACAGATACGCAGTATTTT. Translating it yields CTWGDTDTQYF.

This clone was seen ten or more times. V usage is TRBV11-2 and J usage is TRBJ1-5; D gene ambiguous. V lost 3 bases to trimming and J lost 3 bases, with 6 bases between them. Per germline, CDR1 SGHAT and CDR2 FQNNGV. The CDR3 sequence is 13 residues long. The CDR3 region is CASSFRDNQPQHF. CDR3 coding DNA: TGTGCCAGCAGCTTCCGGGACAATCAGCCCCAGCATTTT.

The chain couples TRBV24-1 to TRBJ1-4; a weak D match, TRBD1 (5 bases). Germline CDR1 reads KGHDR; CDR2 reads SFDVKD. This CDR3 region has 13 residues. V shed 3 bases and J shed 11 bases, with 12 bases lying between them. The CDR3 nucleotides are TGTGCCACCAGTGATGTAAAGGGGAACAAACTGTTTTTT. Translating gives CATSDVKGNKLFF.

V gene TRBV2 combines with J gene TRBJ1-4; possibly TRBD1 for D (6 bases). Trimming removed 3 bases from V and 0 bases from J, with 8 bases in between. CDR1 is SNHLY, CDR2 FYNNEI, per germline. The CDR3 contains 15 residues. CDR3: CASSETGSTNEKLFF. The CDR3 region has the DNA TGTGCCAGCAGTGAGACAGGATCAACTAATGAAAAACTGTTTTTT.

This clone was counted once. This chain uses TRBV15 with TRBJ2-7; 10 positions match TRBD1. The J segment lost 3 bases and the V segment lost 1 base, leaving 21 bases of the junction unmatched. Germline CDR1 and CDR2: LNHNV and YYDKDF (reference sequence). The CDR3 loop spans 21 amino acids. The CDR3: CATSRAYKGRIGQGEGYEQYF. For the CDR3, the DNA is TGTGCCACCAGCAGAGCGTACAAGGGGCGAATTGGACAGGGGGAGGGCTACGAGCAGTACTTC.

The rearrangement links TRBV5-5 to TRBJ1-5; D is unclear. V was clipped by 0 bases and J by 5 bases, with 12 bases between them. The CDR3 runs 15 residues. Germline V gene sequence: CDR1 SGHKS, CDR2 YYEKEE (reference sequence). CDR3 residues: CASSLVPGSYQPQHF. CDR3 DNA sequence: TGTGCCAGCAGCTTGGTCCCAGGAAGCTATCAGCCCCAGCATTTT.

The CDR3 sequence is CASSLRGGAGANVLTF. In DNA, the CDR3 is TGTGCCAGCAGTTTAAGAGGGGGGGCTGGGGCCAACGTCCTGACTTTC. The chain uses TRBV28 and TRBJ2-6; the D gene is possibly TRBD2 (7 bases). Germline V lookup: CDR1 MDHEN, CDR2 SYDVKM. CDR3 length: 16 residues. Trimming took off 2 bases at V and 2 bases at J, with 10 bases between the two ends.

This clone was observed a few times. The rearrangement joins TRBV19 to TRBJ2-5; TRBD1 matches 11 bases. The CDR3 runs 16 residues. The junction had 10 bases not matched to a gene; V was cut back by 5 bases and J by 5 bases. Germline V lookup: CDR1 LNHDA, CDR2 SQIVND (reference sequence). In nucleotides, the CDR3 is TGTGCCAGTAGTCAGGACAGGGGGCTTTTGGTTGAGACCCAGTACTTC. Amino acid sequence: CASSQDRGLLVETQYF. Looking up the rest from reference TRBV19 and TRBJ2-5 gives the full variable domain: DGGITQSPKYLFRKEGQNVTLSCEQNLNHDAMYWYRQDPGQGLRLIYYSQIVNDFQKGDIAEGYSVSREKKESFPLTVTSAQKNPTAFYLCASSQDRGLLVETQYFGPGTRLLVL.

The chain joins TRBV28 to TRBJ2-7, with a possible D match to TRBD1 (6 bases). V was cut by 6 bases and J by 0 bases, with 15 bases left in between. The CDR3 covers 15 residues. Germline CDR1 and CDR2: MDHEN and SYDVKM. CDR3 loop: CASSPLTGISYEQYF. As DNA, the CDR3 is TGTGCCAGCAGCCCCCTAACAGGGATCTCCTACGAGCAGTACTTC.

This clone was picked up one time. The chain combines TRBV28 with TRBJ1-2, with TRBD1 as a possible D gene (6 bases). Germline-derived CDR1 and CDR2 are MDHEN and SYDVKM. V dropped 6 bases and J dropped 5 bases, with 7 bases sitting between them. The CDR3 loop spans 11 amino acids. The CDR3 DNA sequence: TGTGCCAGCAGCGACAGGTATGGCTACACCTTC. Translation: CASSDRYGYTF.

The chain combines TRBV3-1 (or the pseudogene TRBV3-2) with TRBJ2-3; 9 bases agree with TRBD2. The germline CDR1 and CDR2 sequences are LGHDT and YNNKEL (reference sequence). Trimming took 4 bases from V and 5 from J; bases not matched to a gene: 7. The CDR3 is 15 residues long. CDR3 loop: CASSPRLAGKDTQYF. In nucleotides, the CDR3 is TGTGCCAGCAGCCCCCGCCTAGCGGGGAAAGATACGCAGTATTTT.

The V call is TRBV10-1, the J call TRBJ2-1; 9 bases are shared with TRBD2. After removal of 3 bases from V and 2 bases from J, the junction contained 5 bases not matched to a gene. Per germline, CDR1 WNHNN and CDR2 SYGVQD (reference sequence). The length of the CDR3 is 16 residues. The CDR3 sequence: CASSDHGLAPYNEQFF. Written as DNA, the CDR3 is TGCGCCAGCAGTGACCATGGACTAGCGCCCTACAATGAGCAGTTCTTC.